The 8 T cell receptor beta chains given below trace back to one sample, sequenced in a study of OX40 agonist ivuxolimab in advanced cancers. Here immunoSEQ multiplex PCR was the method, and the copy in TCRdb shows in-frame clones only, minus some. The top ten hold approximately 23% of the sample, which has roughly 26,000 clones, about 90% seen once. The sample was CD4+ or CD8+ T cells sorted from blood, taken in a trial of the OX40 agonist ivuxolimab. These receptors were taken from an adult with an advanced solid tumor such as melanoma, head and neck, liver or kidney cancer.

This clone was seen a single time. The chain is built from TRBV7-6 and TRBJ2-2; 7 positions match TRBD2. The CDR3 is 17 amino acids. Trimming at V came to 5 bases and at J to 2 bases, leaving 11 bases not matched to a gene. From germline, CDR1 is SGHVS and CDR2 FNYEAQ. CDR3 bases: TGTGCCAGCAGCCCGACACCTAGCGGAGTTAACACCGGGGAGCTGTTTTTT. Protein product: CASSPTPSGVNTGELFF.

The chain employs TRBV28 and TRBJ1-3; D is possibly TRBD1 (6 bases). This CDR3 is 14 amino acids long. V was shortened by 5 bases and J by 4 bases, with 12 bases between the two germline ends. Germline loops: CDR1 MDHEN, CDR2 SYDVKM. CDR3 sequence reads: CASSPQGTGNTIYF. The CDR3 DNA reads as TGTGCCAGCAGTCCCCAGGGGACCGGAAACACCATATATTTT.

The rearrangement joins TRBV4-2 to TRBJ2-7; 10 nucleotides align to TRBD2. Germline CDR1 is LGHNA and CDR2 is YNFKEQ. The CDR3 has 17 residues. V was clipped by 0 bases and J by 4 bases; unmatched bases: 9. Here the CDR3 reads CASSQEGRTSGAYEQYF. The CDR3 DNA sequence: TGTGCCAGCAGCCAAGAAGGAAGAACTAGCGGGGCTTACGAGCAGTACTTC.

V gene TRBV7-9 combines with J gene TRBJ2-7; TRBD2 might be the D (6 bases). The germline V gene has CDR1 SEHNR and CDR2 FQNEAQ (reference sequence). Trimming cost V 2 bases and J 3 bases, with 14 bases left between them. The CDR3 covers 15 residues. The CDR3 protein is CASSLTPTGDYEQYF. Written as DNA, the CDR3 is TGTGCCAGCAGCTTAACACCTACGGGAGACTACGAGCAGTACTTC.

The V call is TRBV4-3, the J call TRBJ2-7; D possibly corresponds to TRBD2 (6 bases). Germline loops: CDR1 LGHNA, CDR2 YSLEER. V lost 0 bases, J lost 2 bases, and 11 bases lay in between. The CDR3 sequence is 15 residues long. The CDR3 coding sequence is TGCGCCAGCAGCCAAGAAGTGGGGGGAGCCTACGAGCAGTACTTC. This codes for CASSQEVGGAYEQYF.

The chain joins TRBV5-6 to TRBJ1-1; D is unclear. The CDR3 runs 13 residues. Germline loops: CDR1 SGHDT, CDR2 YYEEEE. V was cut by 4 bases and J by 0 bases, with 7 bases left in between. The CDR3 DNA reads TGTGCCAGCAGCCAAACCATGAACACTGAAGCTTTCTTT. Residues: CASSQTMNTEAFF.

This clone ranks as medium-sized. The rearrangement links TRBV9 to TRBJ1-1; D may be TRBD1 (5 bases). This CDR3 comprises 15 residues. The V gene lost 7 bases and the J gene lost 4 bases, with 20 bases spanning the gap. Germline loops: CDR1 SGDLS, CDR2 YYNGEE. Here the CDR3 reads CASGISREKRTEAFF. The CDR3 bases are TGTGCCAGCGGAATAAGCAGGGAGAAGCGCACTGAAGCTTTCTTT.

The rearrangement joins TRBV19 to TRBJ2-7; no clear D gene. The CDR3 spans 14 residues. Germline lookup yields CDR1 LNHDA and CDR2 SQIVND (reference sequence). V gave up 3 bases and J gave up 0 bases, with 9 bases separating them. The CDR3 nucleotides read TGTGCCAGTAGTATGGGCGTGGCCTCCTACGAGCAGTACTTC. This gives the protein CASSMGVASYEQYF.